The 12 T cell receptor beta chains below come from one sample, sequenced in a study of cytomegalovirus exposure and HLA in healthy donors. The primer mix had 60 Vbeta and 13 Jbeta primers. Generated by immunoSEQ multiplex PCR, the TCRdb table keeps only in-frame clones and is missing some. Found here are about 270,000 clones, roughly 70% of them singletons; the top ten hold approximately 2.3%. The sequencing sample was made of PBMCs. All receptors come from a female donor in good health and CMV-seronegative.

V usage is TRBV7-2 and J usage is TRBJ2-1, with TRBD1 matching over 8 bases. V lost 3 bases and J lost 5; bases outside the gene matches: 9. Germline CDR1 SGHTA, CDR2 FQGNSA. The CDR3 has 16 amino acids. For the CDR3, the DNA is TGTGCCAGCAGCTTCCAGGGGGCGGGACGGGACAATGAGCAGTTCTTC. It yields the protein CASSFQGAGRDNEQFF.

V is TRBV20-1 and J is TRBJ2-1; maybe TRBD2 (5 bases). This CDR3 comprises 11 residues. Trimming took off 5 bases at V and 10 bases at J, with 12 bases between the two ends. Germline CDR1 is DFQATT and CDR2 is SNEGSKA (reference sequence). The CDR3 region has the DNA TGCAGTGCTTTACGGGATGCGGAGCAGTTCTTC. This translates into CSALRDAEQFF.

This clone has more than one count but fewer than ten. This CDR3 is CASRQGAGYSEQYF. The CDR3 nucleotides are TGTGCCAGCAGACAGGGGGCGGGTTACTCCGAGCAGTACTTC. V gene TRBV27 combines with J gene TRBJ2-7, with 9 bases aligning to TRBD1. V lost 6 bases, J lost 6 bases, and 9 bases stayed unmatched. The CDR3 is 14 residues long. Germline assignment: CDR1 MNHEY and CDR2 SMNVEV (reference sequence).

Written as DNA, the CDR3 is TGTGCCAGCAGTTTCCCGAGCGAGGAGACCCAGTACTTC. Amino acid sequence: CASSFPSEETQYF. The J gene is TRBJ2-5, the V gene TRBV28; D remains unclear. V lost 3 bases to trimming and J lost 5 bases, with 10 bases between them. The CDR3 is made up of 13 amino acids. Germline CDR1 MDHEN, CDR2 SYDVKM.

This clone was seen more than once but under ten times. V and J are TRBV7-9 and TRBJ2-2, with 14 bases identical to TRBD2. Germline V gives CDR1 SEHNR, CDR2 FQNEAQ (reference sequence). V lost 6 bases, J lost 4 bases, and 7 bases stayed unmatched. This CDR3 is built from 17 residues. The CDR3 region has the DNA TGTGCCAGCAGTTCCGGGACTAGCGGGAGAGGCACCGGGGAGCTGTTTTTT. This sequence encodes CASSSGTSGRGTGELFF.

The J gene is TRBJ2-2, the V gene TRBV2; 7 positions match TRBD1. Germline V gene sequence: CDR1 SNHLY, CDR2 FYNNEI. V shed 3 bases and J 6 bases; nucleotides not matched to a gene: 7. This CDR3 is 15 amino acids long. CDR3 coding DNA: TGTGCCAGCAGTGACGGGACAGTCATTGCCGGGGAGCTGTTTTTT. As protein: CASSDGTVIAGELFF.

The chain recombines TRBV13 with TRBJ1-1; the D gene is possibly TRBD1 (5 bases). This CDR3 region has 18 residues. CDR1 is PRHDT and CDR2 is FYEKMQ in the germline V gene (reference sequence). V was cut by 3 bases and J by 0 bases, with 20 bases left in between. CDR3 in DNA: TGTGCCAGCAGCTTTTTCTCTGTAACAACAGGAATGAACACTGAAGCTTTCTTT. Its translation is CASSFFSVTTGMNTEAFF.

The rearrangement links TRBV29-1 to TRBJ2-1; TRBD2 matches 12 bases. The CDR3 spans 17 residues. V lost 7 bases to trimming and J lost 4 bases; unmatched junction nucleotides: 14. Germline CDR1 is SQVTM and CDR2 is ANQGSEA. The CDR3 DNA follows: TGCAGCGCCCCGGGACTAGCGGGTCCGAGGGTTTACAATGAGCAGTTCTTC. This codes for CSAPGLAGPRVYNEQFF.

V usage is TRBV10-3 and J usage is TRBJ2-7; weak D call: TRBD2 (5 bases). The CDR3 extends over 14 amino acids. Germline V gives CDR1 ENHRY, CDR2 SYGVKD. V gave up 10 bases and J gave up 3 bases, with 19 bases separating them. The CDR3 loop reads CASDPGPGGYEQYF. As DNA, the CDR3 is TGTGCCAGCGATCCTGGACCTGGAGGCTACGAGCAGTACTTC.

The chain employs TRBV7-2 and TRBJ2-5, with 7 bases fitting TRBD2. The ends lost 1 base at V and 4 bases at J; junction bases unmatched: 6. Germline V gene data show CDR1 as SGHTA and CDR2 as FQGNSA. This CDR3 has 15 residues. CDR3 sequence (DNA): TGTGCCAGCAGCTTAGGGGGCGGGAGAGGAGAGACCCAGTACTTC. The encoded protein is CASSLGGGRGETQYF.

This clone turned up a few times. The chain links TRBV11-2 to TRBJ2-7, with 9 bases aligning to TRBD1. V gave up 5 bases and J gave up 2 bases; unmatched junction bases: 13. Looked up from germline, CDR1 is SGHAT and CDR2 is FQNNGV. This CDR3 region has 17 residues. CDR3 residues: CASSPWLGGTGTYEQYF. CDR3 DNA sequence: TGTGCCAGCAGCCCATGGCTGGGAGGGACAGGGACCTACGAGCAGTACTTC.

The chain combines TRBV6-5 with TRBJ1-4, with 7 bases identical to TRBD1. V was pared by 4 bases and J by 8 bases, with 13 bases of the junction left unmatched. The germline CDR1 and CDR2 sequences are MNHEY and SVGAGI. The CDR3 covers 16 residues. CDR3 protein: CASSSFGRDRGEKLFF. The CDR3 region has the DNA TGTGCCAGCAGTTCCTTCGGCCGGGACAGAGGAGAAAAACTGTTTTTT.